The source of this T cell receptor (beta chain) is a study of blood T cell repertoires in COVID-19. Across the whole study: Sites in the United States, Italy and Spain provided acute and convalescent COVID-19 samples.

Per the study methods: It was from reference gene primer amplification that nucleated cell counts were estimated. Assay: immunoSEQ multiplex PCR; the TCRdb copy retains only in-frame clones and omits some. D and trimming come from the DNA, and the V and J calls and clone size come from that table. There are fewer than 250,000 clones in the sample; around four fifths occur only once, and 20% lies in the top ten. V lost 0 bases to trimming and J lost 3 bases; unmatched junction nucleotides: 1. Per the germline V gene, CDR1 is SGHRS and CDR2 is YFSETQ. The CDR3 consists of 14 residues. The chain uses TRBV5-1 and TRBJ2-3; 7 nucleotides align to TRBD2. Sequenced sample: peripheral blood. This TCR was sampled from a human donor in a cohort sampled during active COVID-19. CDR3 amino acids: CASSLERDTDTQYF. The DNA of the CDR3 is TGCGCCAGCAGCTTGGAGCGGGATACAGATACGCAGTATTTT. Full variable domain (outside the CDR3, taken from reference TRBV5-1 and TRBJ2-3): KAGVTQTPRYLIKTRGQQVTLSCSPISGHRSVSWYQQTPGQGLQFLFEYFSETQRNKGNFPGRFSGRQFSNSRSEMNVSTLELGDSALYLCASSLERDTDTQYFGPGTRLTVL.